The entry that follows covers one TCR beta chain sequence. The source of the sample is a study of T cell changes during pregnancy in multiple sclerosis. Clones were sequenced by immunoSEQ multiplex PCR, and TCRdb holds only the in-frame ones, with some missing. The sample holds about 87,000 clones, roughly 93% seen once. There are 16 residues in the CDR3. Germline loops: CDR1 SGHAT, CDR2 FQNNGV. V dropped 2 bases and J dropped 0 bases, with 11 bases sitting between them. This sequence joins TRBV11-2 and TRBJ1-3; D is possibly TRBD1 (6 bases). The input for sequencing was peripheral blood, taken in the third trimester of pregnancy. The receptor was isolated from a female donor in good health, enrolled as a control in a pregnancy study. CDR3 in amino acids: CASSLRTRGSGNTIYF. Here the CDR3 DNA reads TGTGCCAGCAGCTTAAGGACCAGGGGCTCTGGAAACACCATATATTTT.